What follows are 2 T cell receptor beta chains derived from one specimen sequenced in a study of T-cell memory formation after mild COVID-19. TCRdb analysed the 5' RACE reads with MiXCR anew, one entry per CDR3 protein. The sample includes a few hundred thousand distinct CDR3 sequences, 15% to 20% seen only once; the top ten take more than 20%. Specimen: PBMCs or a T cell subset sorted from them (not recorded which). The receptor source for this set is a man aged 18 to 35 who had mild COVID-19 (a few samples of this study predate the infection). Cell type and time point are not known.

A few counts support this clonotype. This chain connects TRBV6-6 to TRBJ2-4; 11 nucleotides align to TRBD2. Per the germline V gene, CDR1 is MNHNY and CDR2 is SVGAGI (reference sequence). The CDR3 runs 16 residues. V gave up 6 bases and J gave up 9 bases; unmatched junction bases: 13. The DNA for the CDR3 is TGTGCCAGCAGCTCCCGTACCACTAGCGGGGGTGGCATTCAGTACTTC. This translates into CASSSRTTSGGGIQYF.

The chain couples TRBV3-1 to TRBJ2-2; D assignment may be TRBD1 or TRBD2 (5 bases each). The ends were cut back, 0 bases at V and 5 bases at J, with 10 bases in the middle. This CDR3 has 15 residues. Per germline, CDR1 LGHDT and CDR2 YNNKEL (reference sequence). The CDR3 spells CASSQDPWGTGELFF. Written as DNA, the CDR3 is TGTGCCAGCAGCCAAGACCCCTGGGGGACCGGGGAGCTGTTTTTT.